What follows are 32 T cell receptor beta chains derived from one specimen sequenced in a study of beta chain features in type 1 diabetes. What was sequenced were expressed TCRB transcripts, since all of the isolated RNA had been reverse transcribed. TCRdb's table, derived via immunoSEQ multiplex PCR, lists solely in-frame clones and lacks some. Of approximately 600,000 clones listed, roughly 12% were seen once; the top ten hold around 0.12%. Study-wide findings and caveats: In all four CD4+ subsets, TCRB CDR3 length was significantly, moderately reduced in type 1 diabetes.

For these TCRs, the target antigens are not known. The source material was naive CD4+ T cells from blood. The receptors stem from a man aged 30 to 39 with type 1 diabetes.

There are a few counts of this clone. V and J are TRBV6-5 and TRBJ1-5; D not certain. The CDR3 has 13 residues. Germline values: CDR1 MNHEY, CDR2 SVGAGI. Trimming took off 6 bases at V and 3 bases at J, with 9 bases between the two ends. CDR3 DNA sequence: TGTGCCAGCAGATCTCACCTCAATCAGCCCCAGCATTTT. Residues: CASRSHLNQPQHF.

The chain links TRBV28 to TRBJ2-3; D possibly uses TRBD1 or TRBD2 (6 bases each). The CDR3 covers 19 residues. V lost 2 bases and J lost 3, with 24 bases in between. From germline, CDR1 is MDHEN and CDR2 SYDVKM. The CDR3 region is CASSLTIYRIRGRTDTQYF. Here the CDR3 DNA reads TGTGCCAGCAGTTTAACAATCTACAGGATAAGGGGGAGGACAGATACGCAGTATTTT. Based on the CDR3 plus reference TRBV28 and TRBJ2-3, the full variable domain is DVKVTQSSRYLVKRTGEKVFLECVQDMDHENMFWYRQDPGLGLRLIYFSYDVKMKEKGDIPEGYSVSREKKERFSLILESASTNQTSMYLCASSLTIYRIRGRTDTQYFGPGTRLTVL.

This clone came up a few times. The V and J genes are TRBV11-3 and TRBJ2-1; TRBD1 matches 9 bases. J was trimmed by 2 bases and V by 5 bases; bases with no gene match: 10. This CDR3 comprises 17 residues. In germline, CDR1 is SGHNT, CDR2 YENEEA. The CDR3 DNA reads as TGTGCCAGCAGCCCCATCTCCGGGACAGGGCCCTACAATGAGCAGTTCTTC. It translates to CASSPISGTGPYNEQFF.

CDR3 in amino acids: CASTKGHRTDTQYF. The CDR3 bases are TGTGCCAGCACGAAGGGACACCGCACAGATACGCAGTATTTT. This rearrangement joins TRBV7-2 to TRBJ2-3, with D possibly matching TRBD1 (6 bases). The V gene lost 7 bases and the J gene lost 1 base, with 12 bases spanning the gap. The CDR3 contains 14 residues. The germline V gene has CDR1 SGHTA and CDR2 FQGNSA.

This chain links TRBV6-6 with TRBJ1-2; possibly TRBD1 for D (5 bases). This CDR3 has 15 residues. V lost 0 bases, J lost 5 bases, and 13 bases lay in between. Germline V gene data show CDR1 as MNHNY and CDR2 as SVGAGI (reference sequence). The CDR3 sequence is CASSYSSRGGYGYTF. The DNA of the CDR3 is TGTGCCAGCAGTTACTCATCGAGGGGAGGGTATGGCTACACCTTC.

The chain uses TRBV2 and TRBJ1-6, with 8 bases matching TRBD1. Germline CDR1 and CDR2: SNHLY and FYNNEI. The V segment lost 5 bases and the J segment 6 bases; nucleotides outside the gene matches: 9. The CDR3 has 16 residues. Here the CDR3 reads CASSLGGQGANSPLHF. The CDR3 bases are TGTGCCAGCAGTTTGGGCGGCCAGGGGGCTAATTCACCCCTCCACTTT.

This chain joins TRBV2 and TRBJ2-7, with D uncertain. CDR3 length equals 11 residues. V lost 4 bases to trimming and J lost 6 bases, with 7 bases between them. The V gene's germline CDR1 is SNHLY and CDR2 FYNNEI. CDR3 sequence reads: CASSVTFEQYF. CDR3 DNA sequence: TGTGCCAGCAGTGTCACTTTCGAGCAGTACTTC.

The V call is TRBV11-2, the J call TRBJ1-3, with D perhaps matching TRBD1 (5 bases). Germline V gives CDR1 SGHAT, CDR2 FQNNGV. The ends were cut back, 5 bases at V and 2 bases at J, with 10 bases in the middle. This CDR3 has 14 amino acids. CDR3 DNA sequence: TGTGCCAGCAGCGAAGCAGGGACTGGAAACACCATATATTTT. Translating it yields CASSEAGTGNTIYF.

The chain links TRBV5-4 to TRBJ1-4, with a weak D call TRBD1 (6 bases). The germline V gene encodes CDR1 SGHNT and CDR2 YYREEE (reference sequence). The V end lost 4 bases, the J end lost 10 bases, and 20 bases lay between the germline ends. The CDR3 runs to 15 residues. The CDR3 sequence: CASSPDSSGAGKLFF. DNA for the CDR3: TGTGCCAGCAGCCCGGACAGCTCAGGGGCCGGAAAACTGTTTTTT.

CDR3 sequence: CASSLEARVTDTQYF. For the CDR3, the DNA is TGTGCCAGCAGCTTAGAGGCCAGGGTCACAGATACGCAGTATTTT. The chain uses TRBV7-2 and TRBJ2-3; weak D call: TRBD1 (5 bases). The CDR3 is made up of 15 amino acids. Germline CDR1 SGHTA, CDR2 FQGNSA. V shed 1 base and J shed 2 bases, with 10 bases lying between them.

This chain connects TRBV30 to TRBJ2-7, with 7 bases aligning to TRBD2. The germline V gene encodes CDR1 GTSNPN and CDR2 SVGIG (reference sequence). This CDR3 contains 14 residues. J gave up 3 bases and V 0 bases, and 5 bases lay outside the gene matches. CDR3 DNA sequence: TGTGCCTGGAGTGTAGGGCTAGCGGTCTACGAGCAGTACTTC. This translates into CAWSVGLAVYEQYF. Full variable domain (missing parts from reference TRBV30 and TRBJ2-7): SQTIHQWPATLVQPVGSPLSLECTVEGTSNPNLYWYRQAAGRGLQLLFYSVGIGQISSEVPQNLSASRPQDRQFILSSKKLLLSDSGFYLCAWSVGLAVYEQYFGPGTRLTVT.

This clone turned up a few times. The chain carries TRBV5-1 and TRBJ2-7, with TRBD1 matching over 10 bases. This CDR3 has 18 amino acids. Germline lookup yields CDR1 SGHRS and CDR2 YFSETQ. V was clipped by 0 bases and J by 4 bases; unmatched bases: 13. CDR3 sequence: CASSLVPLGTGVMYEQYF. The DNA for the CDR3 is TGCGCCAGCAGCTTGGTCCCTTTGGGGACAGGGGTAATGTACGAGCAGTACTTC.

V gene TRBV7-2 combines with J gene TRBJ2-5; 11 bases map to TRBD1. The J call may not be correct, given that the DNA end is closer to TRBJ2-7. The CDR3 is made up of 13 amino acids. Looked up from germline, CDR1 is SGHTA and CDR2 is FQGNSA. CDR3 loop: CASTLDRGLEQYF. CDR3 DNA: TGTGCCAGCACCCTGGACAGGGGGCTCGAGCAGTACTTC.

This clone was seen a few times. The V and J genes are TRBV28 and TRBJ1-2; unclear D gene. This CDR3 contains 13 residues. V lost 5 bases and J lost 6, with 13 bases in between. Germline-derived CDR1 and CDR2 are MDHEN and SYDVKM. CDR3 protein: CASSPPPPDGYTF. The DNA for the CDR3 is TGTGCCAGCAGTCCGCCCCCTCCCGATGGCTACACCTTC.

This clone came up a few times. The rearrangement uses TRBV4-1 and TRBJ2-1, with 8 bases identical to TRBD1. With 1 base clipped from V and 2 bases from J, the junction kept 10 bases outside the gene matches. The CDR3 runs 18 residues. Germline V gene data show CDR1 as MGHRA and CDR2 as YSYEKL. CDR3 nucleotide sequence: TGCGCCAGCAGCCAAGGCTTGTCGACAGGGGTTGCCTACAATGAGCAGTTCTTC. It codes for CASSQGLSTGVAYNEQFF.

This clone was detected a few times. The V call is TRBV4-2, the J call TRBJ2-7, with 7 bases identical to TRBD2. With V trimmed by 4 bases and J by 3 bases, 9 bases remained unmatched. The germline gives CDR1 LGHNA, CDR2 YNFKEQ. The length of the CDR3 is 15 residues. This CDR3 is CASSRQTGTNYEQYF. CDR3 nucleotides: TGTGCCAGCAGCCGCCAAACCGGGACTAACTACGAGCAGTACTTC.

The CDR3 nucleotides are TGTGCCAGCAGCTTCCCCAAAATTGTCTATGGCTACACCTTC. This encodes CASSFPKIVYGYTF. The chain has TRBV7-2 and TRBJ1-2, with D uncertain. With 3 bases removed from V and 4 bases from J, the gap between germline ends came to 12 bases. CDR1 is SGHTA, CDR2 FQGNSA, per germline. This CDR3 is built from 14 residues.

This rearrangement joins TRBV18 to TRBJ1-4; possibly TRBD1 for D (5 bases). Trimming removed 3 bases from V and 8 bases from J, with 10 bases in between. The CDR3 has 13 amino acids. The V gene's germline CDR1 is KGHSH and CDR2 LQKENI. CDR3 nucleotide sequence: TGTGCCAGCTCACCGGGGCCGGTGGAAAAACTGTTTTTT. It translates to CASSPGPVEKLFF.

The V gene is TRBV7-2, the J gene TRBJ1-2; possible D gene TRBD1, 5 bases. V was trimmed by 3 bases and J by 8 bases, leaving 13 bases between them. Germline lookup yields CDR1 SGHTA and CDR2 FQGNSA. The CDR3 is made up of 13 amino acids. This CDR3 is CASSLGVVSGYTF. The CDR3 coding sequence is TGTGCCAGCAGCTTGGGGGTCGTCTCGGGCTACACCTTC.

This clone was seen only a few times. This chain connects TRBV28 to TRBJ1-2; 7 nucleotides agree with TRBD1. The CDR3 has 16 residues. The trim removed 5 bases at V and 0 bases at J, leaving 9 bases unmatched. Germline V gives CDR1 MDHEN, CDR2 SYDVKM. CDR3 nucleotide sequence: TGTGCCAGCAGTACCGAGGGACAGCCCCCTAACTATGGCTACACCTTC. This gives the protein CASSTEGQPPNYGYTF.

This clone came up a few times. The chain uses TRBV11-2 and TRBJ2-1; 11 bases are shared with TRBD1. Trimming took 5 bases from V and 7 from J; bases not matched to a gene: 7. The CDR3 extends over 15 amino acids. Germline V gene lookup returns CDR1 SGHAT and CDR2 FQNNGV. CDR3 protein: CASSPQGTGGNEQFF. The CDR3 DNA reads as TGTGCCAGCAGCCCCCAAGGGACAGGGGGTAATGAGCAGTTCTTC.

This clone was picked up a small number of times. The chain links TRBV5-1 to TRBJ2-4; perhaps D is TRBD1 or TRBD2 (6 bases each). The CDR3 is 18 amino acids. Trimming left V 1 base short and J 1 base short, with 18 bases between. Germline CDR1 reads SGHRS; CDR2 reads YFSETQ. The CDR3 bases are TGCGCCAGCAGCTTGAAGGAGGGGGAAGGGCTGGCCAAAAACATTCAGTACTTC. Translation gives CASSLKEGEGLAKNIQYF.

Worth noting for this clone: At the DNA level, this CDR3 is encoded by other sequences in the same sample as well. The chain couples TRBV14 to TRBJ2-7, with TRBD2 matching 9 bases. The germline V gene encodes CDR1 SGHDN and CDR2 FVKESK. The trim removed 4 bases at V and 1 base at J, leaving 2 bases unmatched. The CDR3 is 14 residues long. CDR3 loop: CASSLLAGSYEQYF. CDR3 nucleotide sequence: TGTGCCAGCAGCCTTCTAGCGGGGTCCTACGAGCAGTACTTC.

J is TRBJ1-1 and V is TRBV4-3, with D possibly matching TRBD1 (5 bases). Per the germline V gene, CDR1 is LGHNA and CDR2 is YSLEER. V lost 2 bases and J lost 0, with 10 bases in between. This CDR3 has 15 amino acids. In DNA, the CDR3 is TGCGCCAGCAGCCAACAGGACAACATGAACACTGAAGCTTTCTTT. It yields the protein CASSQQDNMNTEAFF.

The V call is TRBV7-2, the J call TRBJ2-2, with D unclear. Germline V gives CDR1 SGHTA, CDR2 FQGNSA. V was pared by 3 bases and J by 5 bases, with 4 bases between. The CDR3 loop spans 12 amino acids. CDR3 in DNA: TGTGCCAGCAGCTTCAGTACCGGGGAGCTGTTTTTT. Translated: CASSFSTGELFF.

This sequence joins TRBV5-1 and TRBJ2-5; 8 bases agree with TRBD1. Germline V gene lookup returns CDR1 SGHRS and CDR2 YFSETQ. V dropped 7 bases and J dropped 4; count of bases not matched to a gene: 12. The CDR3 runs to 15 residues. The CDR3 region is CASALPGQGRETQYF. The CDR3 bases are TGCGCCAGCGCCCTCCCAGGACAGGGAAGAGAGACCCAGTACTTC.

This clone was seen more than once but under ten times. The chain employs TRBV14 and TRBJ1-1, with 7 nucleotides matching TRBD1. CDR1 is SGHDN and CDR2 is FVKESK in the germline V gene. The junction had 10 bases not matched to a gene; V was cut back by 4 bases and J by 2 bases. This CDR3 has 16 residues. The CDR3 is CASSLRQGLPNTEAFF. The CDR3, as DNA: TGTGCCAGCAGCCTTCGACAGGGACTCCCTAACACTGAAGCTTTCTTT.

The chain has TRBV10-2 and TRBJ2-5; D ambiguous. Trimming left V 8 bases short and J 2 bases short, with 12 bases between. The CDR3 totals 13 residues. CDR1 and CDR2 (germline): WSHSY, SAAADI. The CDR3 DNA reads as TGCGCCAGCGGATTCGGGCCTCAAGAGACCCAGTACTTC. Its protein is CASGFGPQETQYF.

This sequence joins TRBV2 and TRBJ1-2; TRBD1 might be the D (5 bases). In germline, CDR1 is SNHLY, CDR2 FYNNEI. The germline V and J ends were trimmed by 5 bases and 0 bases, with 13 bases remaining between them. The CDR3 is 15 amino acids. The CDR3 DNA is TGTGCCAGCAGTCCGGGACCCAACTCTAACTATGGCTACACCTTC. It codes for CASSPGPNSNYGYTF.

This clone was observed a few times. The chain is built from TRBV2 and TRBJ1-2; a weak D match, TRBD1 (6 bases). The CDR3 spans 13 residues. Germline V gene lookup returns CDR1 SNHLY and CDR2 FYNNEI. V was cut by 10 bases and J by 7 bases, with 19 bases left in between. CDR3 sequence reads: CATPTGSIGGYTF. In DNA form, the CDR3 reads TGTGCCACTCCTACAGGGTCAATAGGTGGCTACACCTTC.

The genes are TRBV30 and TRBJ1-3, with TRBD1 matching over 7 bases. Germline-derived CDR1 and CDR2 are GTSNPN and SVGIG (reference sequence). This CDR3 is 15 amino acids long. V gave up 1 base and J gave up 7 bases; unmatched junction bases: 10. The CDR3 DNA reads as TGTGCCTGGAGTGGGGCGACAGGGCCAGGGAACACCATATATTTT. This encodes CAWSGATGPGNTIYF.

V and J are TRBV6-1 and TRBJ2-7, with a tentative D call TRBD1 (6 bases). Between the trimmed V and J ends, which lost 6 bases and 5 bases, there was a span of 11 bases. CDR1 is MNHNS, CDR2 SASEGT, per germline. This CDR3 spans 12 amino acids. The chain's CDR3 is CASRADSHEQYF. The CDR3 DNA follows: TGTGCCAGCAGGGCGGACAGCCACGAGCAGTACTTC.